This T cell receptor (beta chain) comes out of a study of T cell responses to AZD1222 COVID-19 vaccine (dated by TCRdb to the early 2020s). About the investigation overall: A total of 230 to 250 trial participants underwent TCR sequencing, of whom 200 to 220 received two doses of AZD1222 and about 25 received two doses of the MenACWY control vaccine. Trial participants were enrolled by age into subgroups of 18-55, 56-69 and 70-plus years, and around 150, 28 and 57 TCR-sequenced participants, respectively, were included in these subgroups. Paper-wide results and their limitations: Conclusions about previously exposed vaccinees are limited because only six or seven AZD1222 recipients were SARS-CoV-2 seropositive at baseline. The vaccine-associated CD4 TCRs covered the entire spike protein, and the dominant responses fell in regions 160-218 and 743-854. Because no samples from the day 14 peak response were available, repertoires could be characterized only after the peak T cell response. Nearly half of unique spike-specific TCRs reportedly recognized epitopes outside regions mutated in the B.1.351 and B.1.1.7 variants. Spike-specific TCR breadth and depth rose significantly after two AZD1222 doses compared with day 0 and with MenACWY recipients. The 56-69-year group was small, and its depth increase did not reach significance, likely because of low power. Most participants were white British and females outnumbered males, and the authors suggested that clonal diversity may have been underestimated.

The germline V gene yields SGHRS for CDR1 and YFSETQ for CDR2. Relative to germline, V is 3 bases shorter and J is 13 bases shorter, with 14 bases between their ends. The CDR3 numbers 11 residues from cysteine through phenylalanine. The DNA shown is the 33-base CDR3, in frame from base 1. The CDR3 regions of human TCRbeta chains were analyzed by immunosequencing. From the authors' description of their analysis: Repertoire TCRs were matched against a reference library of SARS-CoV-2-specific TCRs generated with the MIRA antigen-specificity platform. Breadth meant the fraction of unique TCRs that were SARS-CoV-2-associated, whereas depth meant the fraction of total T cells that were SARS-CoV-2-associated. Each spike-specific TCR was assigned to its reactive spike region and to a CD4 or CD8 class using the MIRA data. Log10-transformed breadth and depth values were compared by one-way ANOVA with Sidak's multiple comparisons tests. TCRdb took over this immuneACCESS table, retaining in-frame rearrangements with V and J assigned. Such tables are incomplete; in checked studies, under half of the missing clones stem from an unresolved V gene, and the remainder is unexplained. V, J and clone size reflect that table, while D and trimming were determined from the DNA. Recorded for this sample are roughly 140,000 clones; approximately 93% of them occurred a single time. The leading ten clones occupy roughly 12% of the sample.

Sample time point, as interpreted from the label and publication: sample from adult after SARS-CoV-2 infection, after symptom onset. Two convalescent COVID-19 patients, sampled after symptom onset from adults with prior SARS-CoV-2 infection, were also TCR-sequenced for comparison. A word on this clone: The antigen it binds to is not known. Base qualities are not at hand, and no much larger clone is one base apart.

The specimen was peripheral blood, collected after recovery from COVID-19. This TCR was sampled from an adult who had recovered from COVID-19. Recombination connected TRBV5-1 to TRBJ2-7; no D gene call is confident. This receptor carries the CDR3 CASSYPGPLYF. The DNA reads TGCGCCAGCAGCTACCCGGGCCCTCTTTACTTC.